The clone carrying this T cell receptor (beta chain) was seen more than once but under ten times. Its target is not known. This sample is part of a study of T cell responses to AZD1222 COVID-19 vaccine. Sequencing used immunoSEQ multiplex PCR; TCRdb keeps in-frame clones, though not all of them. The data contain around 150,000 clones, about four fifths of them singletons. Study results and caveats: Two AZD1222 administrations were followed by greater Spike-specific TCR breadth and depth. Among those given AZD1222, only 6 or 7 were seropositive at baseline. The study reported that nearly half of spike-specific TCRs target unmutated variant regions. Donor demographics were predominantly white British with a female majority; clonal diversity may be underestimated.

V shed 2 bases, J shed 9 bases, and the junction held 3 bases outside the gene matches. CDR1 is MRHNA, CDR2 SNTAGT, per germline. The CDR3 has 13 residues. The TCR originated in an adult in good health. The sequenced sample was peripheral blood, obtained on day 0 of AZD1222 vaccination. The chain couples TRBV6-4 to TRBJ2-1, with 8 bases lining up with TRBD1. This CDR3 reads CASSDADRGEQFF. As DNA, the CDR3 is TGTGCCAGCAGTGACGCTGACAGGGGTGAGCAGTTCTTC.